Shown below are 8 T cell receptor beta chains from a single sample sequenced in a study of T cell repertoires in cytomegalovirus infection. TCRdb redid the calling of the reads with MiXCR, one entry per CDR3 protein. The sample gives approximately 1,000,000 distinct CDR3 sequences, 30% to 40% of which show up once; roughly 13% is in the top ten. Their antigens are not known. Source: cultured CD8+ T cells from PBMCs, taken from culture after CMV antigen stimulation. The receptors come from a human donor in good health (CMV status not recorded). Some clones in this sample may be carry-over from other donors' samples.

V gene TRBV27 combines with J gene TRBJ1-6; TRBD1 matches 9 bases. The CDR3 consists of 16 residues. In germline, CDR1 is MNHEY, CDR2 SMNVEV (reference sequence). V was clipped by 7 bases and J by 4 bases; unmatched bases: 8. This CDR3 reads CASNLGTGIYNSPLHF. The CDR3 DNA is TGTGCCAGCAATCTTGGGACAGGGATTTATAATTCACCCCTCCACTTT.

This clonotype was recorded many times. The chain links TRBV6-1 to TRBJ2-3, with D possibly being TRBD1 (6 bases). The germline V and J ends were trimmed by 6 bases and 5 bases, with 15 bases remaining between them. The CDR3 extends over 14 amino acids. CDR1 MNHNS and CDR2 SASEGT come from the germline V gene. The CDR3 loop reads CASRQGNLIDTQYF. The CDR3 DNA sequence: TGTGCCAGCAGACAGGGAAATCTTATAGATACGCAGTATTTT.

The rearrangement joins TRBV28 to TRBJ2-2, with D unresolved. Germline CDR1 reads MDHEN; CDR2 reads SYDVKM. The CDR3 runs 14 residues. V shed 7 bases and J shed 0 bases, with 9 bases lying between them. DNA for the CDR3: TGTGCCAGCAAATGGTACGCGAACACCGGGGAGCTGTTTTTT. Protein sequence: CASKWYANTGELFF.

This chain connects TRBV6-5 to TRBJ2-7, with 8 bases that match TRBD2. From germline, CDR1 is MNHEY and CDR2 SVGAGI. After removal of 5 bases from V and 6 bases from J, the junction contained 9 bases not matched to a gene. This CDR3 contains 14 residues. The CDR3 coding sequence is TGTGCCAGCAGTCCCAGGCGGGGGGCCATCGAGCAGTACGTC. Protein: CASSPRRGAIEQYV.

This clonotype occurred many times. The genes are TRBV7-8 and TRBJ2-3; no clear D gene. There are 16 residues in the CDR3. V shed 1 base and J shed 1 base, with 12 bases lying between them. Germline V gene lookup returns CDR1 SGHVS and CDR2 FQNEAQ. This CDR3 reads CASSLEGPKRTDTQYF. Here the CDR3 DNA reads TGTGCCAGCAGCTTAGAAGGACCCAAACGCACAGATACGCAGTATTTT.

This clonotype was seen many times. The chain uses TRBV27 and TRBJ2-1; 8 bases fit TRBD2. With V trimmed by 0 bases and J by 1 base, 8 bases remained unmatched. CDR1 MNHEY and CDR2 SMNVEV come from the germline V gene (reference sequence). The CDR3 contains 18 residues. CDR3 region: CASSLSPPRGGSYNEQFF. The DNA for the CDR3 is TGTGCCAGCAGTTTATCCCCCCCCCGCGGGGGGTCCTACAATGAGCAGTTCTTC.

This clonotype was seen ten or more times. The rearrangement uses TRBV7-3 and TRBJ1-1, with D maybe TRBD1 (6 bases). The V gene lost 5 bases and the J gene lost 4 bases, with 11 bases spanning the gap. CDR1 is SGHTA, CDR2 FQGTGA, per germline. The CDR3 totals 13 residues. CDR3 amino acids: CASSPGVSTEAFF. The DNA of the CDR3 is TGTGCCAGCAGCCCAGGGGTGAGCACTGAAGCTTTCTTT.

The CDR3: CASSFGLAGTTDTQYF. The CDR3 DNA is TGTGCCAGCAGCTTCGGACTAGCGGGGACCACAGATACGCAGTATTTT. The chain has TRBV7-2 and TRBJ2-3; 12 bases are a match to TRBD2. This CDR3 has 16 amino acids. Germline lookup yields CDR1 SGHTA and CDR2 FQGNSA. V lost 3 bases and J lost 2; bases outside the gene matches: 3.